This note documents a single TCR beta chain sequence. Germline CDR1 SGHRS, CDR2 YFSETQ. This CDR3 is 14 amino acids long. The ends lost 7 bases at V and 8 bases at J; junction bases unmatched: 11. The sample comes from a study of blood T cell repertoires in COVID-19. At the level of the study: Spain, Italy and the United States supplied samples that represented acute and convalescent COVID-19. PBMCs, B-cell-depleted T cells, or T cells provided the cDNA or gDNA that made up the material.

In the authors' methods: For nucleated cells, counts were estimated from reference gene primer amplification. This table comes from immunoSEQ multiplex PCR, and its TCRdb copy is limited to in-frame clones, with some not included. D and trimming were read from the DNA, whereas the V and J calls and clone size are those reported in that table. Here the sample spans over 25,000 clones, about 90% being singletons. The chain employs TRBV5-1 and TRBJ2-4, with 8 bases identical to TRBD1. The sequence was collected from a man aged 50 to 60 with active COVID-19. Sequenced material: peripheral blood. The CDR3 loop is CASCDLQGGDIQYF. CDR3 in DNA: TGCGCCAGCTGTGATTTACAGGGGGGTGACATTCAGTACTTC.